What follows are 28 T cell receptor beta chains derived from one specimen sequenced in a study of beta chain features in type 1 diabetes. The sequenced template was cDNA made from the entire isolated RNA. TCRdb keeps only in-frame clones here, not all; method: immunoSEQ multiplex PCR. The table shows 90,000 to 110,000 clones, with around 40% occurring only once. The sequenced material came from stem cell memory CD4+ T cells from blood. Receptors originate from a woman in her late teens or twenties in good health.

This clone was counted a few times. The chain's CDR3 is CASSQQGAGELFF. The CDR3 DNA is TGCGCCAGCAGCCAACAGGGCGCCGGGGAGCTGTTTTTT. The rearrangement links TRBV4-3 to TRBJ2-2; TRBD1 is a possible D gene (5 bases). The CDR3 is made up of 13 amino acids. Germline V gives CDR1 LGHNA, CDR2 YSLEER. V lost 2 bases and J 6 bases, leaving 7 bases between the germline ends.

This clone was counted a few times. In DNA, the CDR3 is TGTGCCAGCAGCCCCCCAGCGGGAGTGAGGGAGACCCAGTACTTC. This gives the protein CASSPPAGVRETQYF. The V and J genes are TRBV28 and TRBJ2-5; 8 nucleotides match TRBD2. The CDR3 has 15 residues. Germline V gene sequence: CDR1 MDHEN, CDR2 SYDVKM. Germline trimming cut 6 bases from V and 5 bases from J; bases unmatched to any gene: 11. The whole variable domain, remainder taken from reference TRBV28 and TRBJ2-5, is DVKVTQSSRYLVKRTGEKVFLECVQDMDHENMFWYRQDPGLGLRLIYFSYDVKMKEKGDIPEGYSVSREKKERFSLILESASTNQTSMYLCASSPPAGVRETQYFGPGTRLLVL.

This chain links TRBV27 with TRBJ2-1, with TRBD2 matching 11 bases. The CDR3 has 19 residues. The germline gives CDR1 MNHEY, CDR2 SMNVEV (reference sequence). With 4 bases clipped from V and 7 bases from J, the junction kept 18 bases outside the gene matches. The CDR3 sequence is CASSSYPSPTSGRDNEQFF. CDR3 DNA: TGTGCCAGCAGTTCTTACCCGAGCCCAACTAGCGGGAGAGATAATGAGCAGTTCTTC.

This clone was seen a single time. This chain joins TRBV2 and TRBJ2-2; 13 bases are a match to TRBD2. The CDR3 is 17 residues long. V lost 7 bases to trimming and J lost 1 base; unmatched junction nucleotides: 6. Germline CDR1 reads SNHLY; CDR2 reads FYNNEI. The chain's CDR3 is CASTRTSGSRNTGELFF. CDR3 bases: TGTGCCAGCACCCGGACTAGCGGGAGTCGGAACACCGGGGAGCTGTTTTTT.

The chain joins TRBV10-3 to TRBJ1-1; 7 bases align to TRBD1. Germline CDR1 ENHRY, CDR2 SYGVKD. The CDR3 runs to 16 residues. V lost 4 bases to trimming and J lost 0 bases; unmatched junction nucleotides: 8. The CDR3 loop reads CAISGHSGQVNTEAFF. The CDR3 DNA is TGTGCCATCAGTGGACATTCTGGACAGGTGAACACTGAAGCTTTCTTT.

V usage is TRBV4-1 and J usage is TRBJ2-7; possibly TRBD2 for D (5 bases). The CDR3 totals 13 residues. Germline CDR1 MGHRA, CDR2 YSYEKL. Trimming took off 0 bases at V and 8 bases at J, with 11 bases between the two ends. The CDR3 nucleotides are TGCGCCAGCAGCCAAGACCGGGATTTGAAGCAGTACTTC. It encodes CASSQDRDLKQYF.

This chain uses TRBV7-9 with TRBJ2-1, with D tentatively TRBD2 (5 bases). The CDR3 contains 15 residues. The germline V gene has CDR1 SEHNR and CDR2 FQNEAQ (reference sequence). V was pared by 1 base and J by 1 base, with 8 bases between. CDR3 amino acids: CASSLVEGSYNEQFF. The CDR3 nucleotides are TGTGCCAGCAGCTTAGTAGAGGGATCCTACAATGAGCAGTTCTTC. Looking up the rest from reference TRBV7-9 and TRBJ2-1 gives the full variable domain: DTGVSQNPRHKITKRGQNVTFRCDPISEHNRLYWYRQTLGQGPEFLTYFQNEAQLEKSRLLSDRFSAERPKGSFSTLEIQRTEQGDSAMYLCASSLVEGSYNEQFFGPGTRLTVL.

This clone was seen only a few times. The V gene is TRBV9, the J gene TRBJ1-1; maybe TRBD1 (6 bases). CDR3 length: 16 residues. The germline V and J ends were trimmed by 4 bases and 2 bases, with 18 bases remaining between them. Germline lookup yields CDR1 SGDLS and CDR2 YYNGEE. The CDR3 DNA sequence: TGTGCCAGCAGCCCCGCGGGGGCGAGGGCTAACACTGAAGCTTTCTTT. It encodes CASSPAGARANTEAFF. The full variable domain, with the rest looked up from reference TRBV9 and TRBJ1-1, is DSGVTQTPKHLITATGQRVTLRCSPRSGDLSVYWYQQSLDQGLQFLIQYYNGEERAKGNILERFSAQQFPDLHSELNLSSLELGDSALYFCASSPAGARANTEAFFGQGTRLTVV.

This clone was seen more than once but under ten times. The chain employs TRBV6-6 and TRBJ2-7, with a tentative D call TRBD2 (6 bases). The V end was cut by 6 bases, the J end by 3 bases, with 15 bases between. CDR3 length equals 14 residues. Germline CDR1 reads MNHNY; CDR2 reads SVGAGI (reference sequence). CDR3 DNA sequence: TGTGCCAGCAGCCTGGGGGGAGCCCACTACGAGCAGTACTTC. Amino acids: CASSLGGAHYEQYF.

The chain combines TRBV5-6 with TRBJ1-2; a weak D match, TRBD1 (6 bases). Trimming stripped 4 bases from V and 0 bases from J, with 10 bases between. The germline V gene has CDR1 SGHDT and CDR2 YYEEEE. The CDR3 spans 14 residues. The CDR3 bases are TGTGCCAGCAGCACGGGACATTCTAACTATGGCTACACCTTC. It yields the protein CASSTGHSNYGYTF.

V and J are TRBV15 and TRBJ2-1; 10 bases match TRBD2. The V gene's germline CDR1 is LNHNV and CDR2 YYDKDF (reference sequence). The CDR3 spans 14 residues. V dropped 4 bases and J dropped 8; count of bases not matched to a gene: 5. This chain's CDR3 is CATSILAGVHEQFF. CDR3 DNA sequence: TGTGCCACCAGCATCCTAGCGGGAGTTCATGAGCAGTTCTTC.

The rearrangement uses TRBV2 and TRBJ1-1; D is unclear. V lost 7 bases to trimming and J lost 1 base, with 10 bases between them. Germline values: CDR1 SNHLY, CDR2 FYNNEI. The CDR3 extends over 13 amino acids. CDR3 amino acids: CASKQRGNTEAFF. CDR3 coding DNA: TGTGCCAGCAAGCAGAGAGGGAACACTGAAGCTTTCTTT.

CDR3 loop: CASRVQGAIYEQYF. The CDR3 DNA reads TGTGCCAGCAGAGTACAGGGGGCTATCTACGAGCAGTACTTC. The V and J genes are TRBV2 and TRBJ2-7, with 9 bases identical to TRBD1. V was pared by 6 bases and J by 3 bases, with 6 bases of the junction left unmatched. CDR1 and CDR2 from the germline V gene are SNHLY and FYNNEI. The CDR3 contains 14 residues.

The chain recombines TRBV5-1 with TRBJ2-1; 7 bases are a match to TRBD2. Germline V gene lookup returns CDR1 SGHRS and CDR2 YFSETQ. V shed 4 bases and J 12 bases; nucleotides not matched to a gene: 7. The CDR3 spans 12 residues. CDR3 protein: CASSGGDWGQFF. CDR3 DNA sequence: TGCGCCAGCAGCGGGGGGGACTGGGGGCAGTTCTTC.

This chain uses TRBV12-5 with TRBJ1-1; weak D call: TRBD1 (6 bases). Germline CDR1 and CDR2: LGHNT and FRNRAP. Trimming took off 9 bases at V and 3 bases at J, with 23 bases between the two ends. The CDR3 runs 16 residues. CDR3 coding DNA: TGTGCTAGCTCGCCGAACAACAGGGTCGTCGACACTGAAGCTTTCTTT. Translated: CASSPNNRVVDTEAFF.

CDR3 DNA sequence: TGTGCCAGCACCACAAGACAGGCAGTCGAGCAGTACTTC. It yields the protein CASTTRQAVEQYF. The rearrangement uses TRBV11-1 and TRBJ2-7; possible D gene TRBD1, 6 bases. Trimming took 7 bases from V and 6 from J, leaving 16 bases between them. CDR1 SGHAT and CDR2 FQDESV come from the germline V gene (reference sequence). The CDR3 loop spans 13 amino acids.

J is TRBJ1-4 and V is TRBV4-1; D is perhaps TRBD1 (5 bases). The CDR3 totals 17 residues. Germline CDR1 and CDR2: MGHRA and YSYEKL. The V gene lost 1 base and the J gene lost 8 bases, with 20 bases spanning the gap. CDR3 sequence (DNA): TGCGCCAGCAGCCAAGGTATAGGTCTCGGACAAAGGGAAAAACTGTTTTTT. Residues: CASSQGIGLGQREKLFF.

The chain carries TRBV7-2 and TRBJ2-3, with D hard to call. Per germline, CDR1 SGHTA and CDR2 FQGNSA. V lost 2 bases and J lost 6, with 9 bases in between. This CDR3 is built from 13 residues. CDR3: CASSLPPRDTQYF. The DNA of the CDR3 is TGTGCCAGCAGCTTACCCCCGAGGGATACGCAGTATTTT.

This rearrangement joins TRBV9 to TRBJ2-1, with a weak D call TRBD2 (5 bases). V lost 4 bases, J lost 7 bases, and 9 bases lay in between. The germline CDR1 and CDR2 sequences are SGDLS and YYNGEE. CDR3 length: 12 amino acids. The CDR3 here is CASSISGNEQFF. CDR3 in DNA: TGTGCCAGCAGCATATCGGGAAATGAGCAGTTCTTC.

This clone showed up just a few times. The J gene is TRBJ1-1, the V gene TRBV10-3, with 7 bases identical to TRBD1. The V segment lost 4 bases and the J segment 4 bases; nucleotides outside the gene matches: 6. Germline V lookup: CDR1 ENHRY, CDR2 SYGVKD. The CDR3 loop spans 14 amino acids. The CDR3 region has the DNA TGTGCCATCAGTGGACAGGGAGCGGCCACTGAAGCTTTCTTT. This sequence encodes CAISGQGAATEAFF.

This clone was seen a handful of times. The chain joins TRBV6-6 to TRBJ2-7; 9 nucleotides match TRBD1. The junction had 4 bases not matched to a gene; V was cut back by 4 bases and J by 3 bases. Germline V CDR1 and CDR2: MNHNY, SVGAGI (reference sequence). The CDR3 has 14 amino acids. The CDR3 bases are TGTGCCAGCAGTTTGGGACAGGGAAACTACGAGCAGTACTTC. It is translated as CASSLGQGNYEQYF.

This clone was counted only a few times. The chain is built from TRBV9 and TRBJ2-5; 10 bases agree with TRBD2. Matching the DNA end better, TRBJ2-7 makes the J call doubtful. CDR3 length: 17 amino acids. Looked up from germline, CDR1 is SGDLS and CDR2 is YYNGEE. The CDR3 spells CASSASGSAKGSYEQYF. Here the CDR3 DNA reads TGTGCCAGCAGCGCTAGCGGGAGCGCGAAAGGCTCCTACGAGCAGTACTTC.

This clone was seen a handful of times. This sequence joins TRBV10-2 and TRBJ1-2; no reliable D call. The CDR3 contains 12 residues. The germline V gene encodes CDR1 WSHSY and CDR2 SAAADI. V lost 5 bases, J lost 0 bases, and 4 bases lay in between. CDR3 region: CASSPANYGYTF. The CDR3 DNA sequence: TGCGCCAGCAGTCCAGCTAACTATGGCTACACCTTC.

This clone was counted a few times. This chain joins TRBV6-5 and TRBJ2-1, with TRBD1 matching over 9 bases. The J segment lost 7 bases and the V segment lost 1 base, leaving 2 bases of the junction unmatched. The CDR3 sequence is 14 residues long. Germline values: CDR1 MNHEY, CDR2 SVGAGI. CDR3: CASSYWDRANEQFF. The CDR3 DNA follows: TGTGCCAGCAGTTACTGGGACAGGGCGAATGAGCAGTTCTTC.

The sample holds a few counts of this clone. The rearrangement uses TRBV2 and TRBJ1-5; perhaps TRBD1 as D (5 bases). The germline CDR1 and CDR2 sequences are SNHLY and FYNNEI. Trimming took 2 bases from V and 6 from J, leaving 17 bases between them. The CDR3 has 16 amino acids. The CDR3 loop reads CASSEFGSFGGQPQHF. The CDR3 bases are TGTGCCAGCAGTGAATTTGGGTCTTTCGGGGGTCAGCCCCAGCATTTT.

The chain employs TRBV19 and TRBJ2-5; no clear D. V lost 7 bases and J lost 5, with 14 bases in between. Germline V gene data show CDR1 as LNHDA and CDR2 as SQIVND (reference sequence). This CDR3 spans 13 amino acids. The CDR3 here is CASNTGSGETQYF. The CDR3 bases are TGTGCCAGTAATACCGGGTCTGGGGAGACCCAGTACTTC.

V usage is TRBV4-2 and J usage is TRBJ2-3; 13 bases match TRBD2. CDR3 length equals 17 residues. Germline V gene sequence: CDR1 LGHNA, CDR2 YNFKEQ. The trim removed 5 bases at V and 2 bases at J, leaving 7 bases unmatched. CDR3 in amino acids: CASSKLAGGSPTDTQYF. DNA for the CDR3: TGTGCCAGCAGCAAACTAGCGGGAGGGTCTCCCACAGATACGCAGTATTTT.

Only a few counts were recorded for this clone. This sequence joins TRBV10-3 and TRBJ1-2; 11 nucleotides align to TRBD1. The CDR3 runs to 13 residues. Germline lookup yields CDR1 ENHRY and CDR2 SYGVKD. V lost 5 bases, J lost 7 bases, and 3 bases stayed unmatched. CDR3 amino acids: CAISSGQGVGYTF. CDR3 DNA sequence: TGTGCCATCAGTTCGGGACAGGGGGTTGGCTACACCTTC.